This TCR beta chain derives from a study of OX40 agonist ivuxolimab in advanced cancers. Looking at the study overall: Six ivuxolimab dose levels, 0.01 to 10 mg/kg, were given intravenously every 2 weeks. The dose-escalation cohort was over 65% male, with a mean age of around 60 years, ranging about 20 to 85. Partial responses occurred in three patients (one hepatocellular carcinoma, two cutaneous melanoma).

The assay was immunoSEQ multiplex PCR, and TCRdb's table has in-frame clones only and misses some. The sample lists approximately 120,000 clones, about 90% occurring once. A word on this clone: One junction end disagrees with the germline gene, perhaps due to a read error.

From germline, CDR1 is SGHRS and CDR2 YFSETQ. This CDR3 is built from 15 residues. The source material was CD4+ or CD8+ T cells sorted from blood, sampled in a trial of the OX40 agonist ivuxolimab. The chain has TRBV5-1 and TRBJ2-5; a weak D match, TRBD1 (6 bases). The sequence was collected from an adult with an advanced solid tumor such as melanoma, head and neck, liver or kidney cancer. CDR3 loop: CASSDSTGQQGTQYF. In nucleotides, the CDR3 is TGCGCCAGCAGCGACAGTACCGGACAGCAAGGGACCCAGTACTTC.